What follows describes a single TCR beta chain. Antigen unknown. Germline CDR1 reads SGHTA; CDR2 reads FQGNSA. The CDR3 runs to 12 residues. Trimming pared 7 bases from V and 5 bases from J, leaving 11 bases between. This record comes from a study of early stage breast cancer tumors. Notes on the study in general: In about 90% of the 16 patients, blood comparison separated tumor from normal breast. Compared with adjacent normal breast, tumors showed about 2.4-fold denser, more clonal T cells. Functional markers like CD4, CD8 and FOXP3 were missed in bulk sequencing.

Assay: immunoSEQ multiplex PCR; the TCRdb copy retains only in-frame clones and omits some. The sample shows about 51,000 clones, roughly 78% of them seen only once. Sequencing was carried out using blood. This TCR was recovered from a person aged 40 to 49 with breast cancer. The chain combines TRBV7-2 with TRBJ2-5; unclear D gene. This chain's CDR3 is CASNHGRETQYF. The CDR3 DNA follows: TGTGCCAGCAACCACGGGCGGGAGACCCAGTACTTC.